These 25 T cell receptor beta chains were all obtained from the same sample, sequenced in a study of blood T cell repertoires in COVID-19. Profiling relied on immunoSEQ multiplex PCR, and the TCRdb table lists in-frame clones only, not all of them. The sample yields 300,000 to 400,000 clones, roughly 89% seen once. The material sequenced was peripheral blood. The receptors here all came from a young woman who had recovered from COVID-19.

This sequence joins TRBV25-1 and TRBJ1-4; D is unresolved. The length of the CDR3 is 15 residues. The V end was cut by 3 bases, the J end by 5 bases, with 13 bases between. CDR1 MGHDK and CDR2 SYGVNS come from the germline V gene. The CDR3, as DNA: TGTGCCAGCAGTGATAAAATTCGGCGGAATGAAAAACTGTTTTTT. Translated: CASSDKIRRNEKLFF. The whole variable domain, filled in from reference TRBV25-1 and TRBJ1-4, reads EADIYQTPRYLVIGTGKKITLECSQTMGHDKMYWYQQDPGMELHLIHYSYGVNSTEKGDLSSESTVSRIRTEHFPLTLESARPSHTSQYLCASSDKIRRNEKLFFGSGTQLSVL.

DNA of the CDR3: TGCAGCGTTGGGGGGCTCGATCAGCCCCAGCATTTT. This sequence encodes CSVGGLDQPQHF. The chain recombines TRBV29-1 with TRBJ1-5, with D perhaps TRBD1 (6 bases). Germline V gives CDR1 SQVTM, CDR2 ANQGSEA. The V end was cut by 4 bases, the J end by 5 bases, with 9 bases between. The CDR3 has 12 amino acids.

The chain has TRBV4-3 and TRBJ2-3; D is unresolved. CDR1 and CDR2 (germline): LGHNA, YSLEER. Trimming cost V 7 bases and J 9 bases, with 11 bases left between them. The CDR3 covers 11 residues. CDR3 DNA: TGCGCCAGCAACCATATCAGGACGCAGTATTTT. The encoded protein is CASNHIRTQYF.

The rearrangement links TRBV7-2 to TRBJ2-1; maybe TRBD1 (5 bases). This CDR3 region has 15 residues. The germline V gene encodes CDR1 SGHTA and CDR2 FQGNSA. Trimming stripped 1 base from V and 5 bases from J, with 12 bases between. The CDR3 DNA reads TGTGCCAGCAGCTTAGGGACAAGCCCGAACAATGAGCAGTTCTTC. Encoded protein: CASSLGTSPNNEQFF.

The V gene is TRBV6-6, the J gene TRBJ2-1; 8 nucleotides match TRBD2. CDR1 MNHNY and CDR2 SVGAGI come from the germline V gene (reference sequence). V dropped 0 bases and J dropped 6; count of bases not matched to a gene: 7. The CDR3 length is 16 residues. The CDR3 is CASSYSPAGATNEQFF. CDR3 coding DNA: TGTGCCAGCAGTTACTCGCCAGCGGGAGCTACCAATGAGCAGTTCTTC.

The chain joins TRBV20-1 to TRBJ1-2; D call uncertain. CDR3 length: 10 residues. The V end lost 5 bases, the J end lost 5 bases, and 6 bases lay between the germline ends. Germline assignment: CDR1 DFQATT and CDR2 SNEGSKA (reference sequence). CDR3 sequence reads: CSASQYGYTF. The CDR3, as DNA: TGCAGTGCTTCGCAGTATGGCTACACCTTC.

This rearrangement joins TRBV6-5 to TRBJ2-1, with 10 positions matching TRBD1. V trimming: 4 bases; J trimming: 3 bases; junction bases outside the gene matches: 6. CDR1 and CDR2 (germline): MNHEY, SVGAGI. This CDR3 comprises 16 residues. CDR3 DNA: TGTGCCAGCAGTTTCGGACAGGGGGATTACTACAATGAGCAGTTCTTC. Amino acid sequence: CASSFGQGDYYNEQFF.

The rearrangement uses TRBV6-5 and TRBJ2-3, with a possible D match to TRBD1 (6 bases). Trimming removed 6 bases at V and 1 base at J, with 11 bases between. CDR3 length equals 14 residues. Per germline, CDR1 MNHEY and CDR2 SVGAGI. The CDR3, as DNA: TGTGCCAGCAGCCCGGGACATCGCACAGATACGCAGTATTTT. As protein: CASSPGHRTDTQYF.

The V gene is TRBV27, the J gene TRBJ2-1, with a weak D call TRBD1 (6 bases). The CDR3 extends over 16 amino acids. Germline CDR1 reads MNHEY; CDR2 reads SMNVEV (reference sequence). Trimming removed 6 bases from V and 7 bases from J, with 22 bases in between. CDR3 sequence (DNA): TGTGCCAGCAGAGCCGTACAGGGATCTACCCTTAATGAGCAGTTCTTC. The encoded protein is CASRAVQGSTLNEQFF.

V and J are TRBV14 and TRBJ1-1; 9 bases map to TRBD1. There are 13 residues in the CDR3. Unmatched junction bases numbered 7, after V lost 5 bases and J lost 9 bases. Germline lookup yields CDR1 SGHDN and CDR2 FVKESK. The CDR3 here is CASSFGQGPKAFF. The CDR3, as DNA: TGTGCCAGCAGCTTCGGACAGGGGCCAAAAGCTTTCTTT.

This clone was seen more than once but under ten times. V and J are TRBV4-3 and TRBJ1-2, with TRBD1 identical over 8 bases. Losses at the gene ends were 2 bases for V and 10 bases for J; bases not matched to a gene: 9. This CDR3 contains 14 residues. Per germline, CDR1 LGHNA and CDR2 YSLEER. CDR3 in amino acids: CASSQRPQGADYTF. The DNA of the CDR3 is TGCGCCAGCAGCCAAAGGCCCCAGGGGGCCGACTACACCTTC.

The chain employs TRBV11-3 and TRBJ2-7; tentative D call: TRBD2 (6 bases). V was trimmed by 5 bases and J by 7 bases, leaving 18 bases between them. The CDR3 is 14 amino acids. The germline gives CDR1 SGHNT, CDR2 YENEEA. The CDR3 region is CASSAYEGLGEQYV. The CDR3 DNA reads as TGTGCCAGCAGCGCCTACGAGGGACTGGGGGAGCAGTACGTC.

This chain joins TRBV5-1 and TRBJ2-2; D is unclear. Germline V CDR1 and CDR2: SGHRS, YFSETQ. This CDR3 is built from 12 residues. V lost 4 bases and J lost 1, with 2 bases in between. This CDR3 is CASSQNTGELFF. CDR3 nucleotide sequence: TGCGCCAGCAGCCAGAACACCGGGGAGCTGTTTTTT.

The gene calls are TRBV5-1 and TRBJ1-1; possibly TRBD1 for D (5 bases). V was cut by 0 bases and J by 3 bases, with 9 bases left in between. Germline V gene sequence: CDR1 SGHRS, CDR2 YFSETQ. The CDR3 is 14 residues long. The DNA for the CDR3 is TGCGCCAGCAGCTTGGGCGGGGGATACACTGAAGCTTTCTTT. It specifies CASSLGGGYTEAFF.

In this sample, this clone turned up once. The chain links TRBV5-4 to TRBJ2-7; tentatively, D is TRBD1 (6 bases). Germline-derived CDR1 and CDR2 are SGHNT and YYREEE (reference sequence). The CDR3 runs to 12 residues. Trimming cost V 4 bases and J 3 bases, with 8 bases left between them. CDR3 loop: CASSRDNYEQYV. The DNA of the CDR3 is TGTGCCAGCAGCCGGGACAACTACGAGCAGTACGTC.

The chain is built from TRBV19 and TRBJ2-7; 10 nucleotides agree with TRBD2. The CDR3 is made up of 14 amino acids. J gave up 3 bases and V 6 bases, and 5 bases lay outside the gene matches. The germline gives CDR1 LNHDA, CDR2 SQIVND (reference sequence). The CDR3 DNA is TGTGCCAGTAGGCCTCTAGCGGGAGTCTACGAGCAGTACGTC. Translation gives CASRPLAGVYEQYV.

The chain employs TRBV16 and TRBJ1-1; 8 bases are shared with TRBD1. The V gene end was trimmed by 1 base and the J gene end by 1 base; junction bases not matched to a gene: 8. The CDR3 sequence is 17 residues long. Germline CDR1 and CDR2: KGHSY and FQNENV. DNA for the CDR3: TGTGCCAGCAGCCAATTTATCGACAGGGGAGGGAACACTGAAGCTTTCTTT. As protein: CASSQFIDRGGNTEAFF.

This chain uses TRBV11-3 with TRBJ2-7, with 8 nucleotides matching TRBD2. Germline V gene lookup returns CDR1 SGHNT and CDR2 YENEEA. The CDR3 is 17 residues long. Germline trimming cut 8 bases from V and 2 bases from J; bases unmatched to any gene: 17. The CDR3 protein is CASDSHYWREAPYEQYV. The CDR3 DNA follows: TGTGCCAGCGACTCACACTACTGGCGGGAGGCCCCCTACGAGCAGTACGTC.

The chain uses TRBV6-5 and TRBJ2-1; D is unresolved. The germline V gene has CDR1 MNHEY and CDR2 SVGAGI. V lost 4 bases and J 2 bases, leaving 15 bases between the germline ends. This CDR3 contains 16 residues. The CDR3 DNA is TGTGCCAGCAGTTCGATAGCCATCTCCGCCTACAATGAGCAGTTCTTC. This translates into CASSSIAISAYNEQFF.

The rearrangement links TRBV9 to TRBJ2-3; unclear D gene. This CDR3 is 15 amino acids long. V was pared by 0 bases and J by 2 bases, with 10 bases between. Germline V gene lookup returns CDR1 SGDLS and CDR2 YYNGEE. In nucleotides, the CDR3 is TGTGCCAGCAGCGTAGCTCACGGTCCCACAGATACGCAGTATTTT. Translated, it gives CASSVAHGPTDTQYF. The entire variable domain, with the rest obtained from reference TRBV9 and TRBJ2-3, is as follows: DSGVTQTPKHLITATGQRVTLRCSPRSGDLSVYWYQQSLDQGLQFLIQYYNGEERAKGNILERFSAQQFPDLHSELNLSSLELGDSALYFCASSVAHGPTDTQYFGPGTRLTVL.

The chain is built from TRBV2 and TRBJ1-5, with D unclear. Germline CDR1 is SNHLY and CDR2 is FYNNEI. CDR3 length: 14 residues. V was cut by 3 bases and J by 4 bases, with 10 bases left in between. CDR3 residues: CASSDDTVNQPQHF. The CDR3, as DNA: TGTGCCAGCAGTGATGATACAGTAAATCAGCCCCAGCATTTT.

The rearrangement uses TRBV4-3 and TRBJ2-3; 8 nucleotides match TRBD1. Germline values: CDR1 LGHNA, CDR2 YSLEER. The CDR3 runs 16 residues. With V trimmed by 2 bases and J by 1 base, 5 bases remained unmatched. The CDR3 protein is CASSQLQGGGTDTQYF. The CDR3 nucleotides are TGCGCCAGCAGCCAACTACAGGGGGGCGGCACAGATACGCAGTATTTT.

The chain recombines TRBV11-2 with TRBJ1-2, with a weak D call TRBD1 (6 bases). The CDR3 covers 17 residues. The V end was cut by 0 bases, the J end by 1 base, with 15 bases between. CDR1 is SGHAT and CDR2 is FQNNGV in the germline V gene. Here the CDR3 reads CASSLDVWGLDNYGYTF. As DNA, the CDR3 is TGTGCCAGCAGCTTAGATGTTTGGGGGCTGGATAACTATGGCTACACCTTC.

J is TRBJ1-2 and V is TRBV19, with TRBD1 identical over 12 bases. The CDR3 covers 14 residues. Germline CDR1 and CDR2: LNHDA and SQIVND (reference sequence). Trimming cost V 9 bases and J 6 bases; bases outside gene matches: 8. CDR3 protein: CASTSGTGGHGYTF. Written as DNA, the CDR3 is TGTGCCAGCACTTCCGGGACAGGGGGCCATGGCTACACCTTC.

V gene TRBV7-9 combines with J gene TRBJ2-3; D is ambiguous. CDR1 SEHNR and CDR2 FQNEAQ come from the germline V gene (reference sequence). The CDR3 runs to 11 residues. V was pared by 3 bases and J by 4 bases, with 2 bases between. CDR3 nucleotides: TGTGCCAGCAGCTTCGCAGATACGCAGTATTTT. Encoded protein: CASSFADTQYF.